These T cell receptor beta chains were read from a single sample in a study of T cell changes during pregnancy in multiple sclerosis. Generated by immunoSEQ multiplex PCR, the TCRdb table keeps only in-frame clones and is missing some. The sample shows around 50,000 clones, around 90% of them seen only once. Specimen: peripheral blood, collected in the first trimester of pregnancy. Every receptor here comes from a female donor with multiple sclerosis, enrolled in a pregnancy study. Both conserved end residues are part of each CDR3.

>TRBV11-2|TRBJ2-3
CASSPLAVQDTQYF
>TRBV6-6|TRBJ2-1
CASSLTGGSYNEQFF
>TRBV6-4|TRBJ2-2
CASSSQENTGELFF
>TRBV5-1|TRBJ1-6
CASSPLGGLGNSPLHF
>TRBV7-3|TRBJ1-2
CASSSRGITRDYGYTF
>TRBV5-1|TRBJ1-6
CASSYNQGVNSPLHF
>TRBV11-2|TRBJ2-1
CASSLSGSLYNEQFF
>TRBV27|TRBJ2-3
CASSPRLAGDPSTDTQYF
>TRBV7-2|TRBJ2-1
CASSLFGVSILRNEQFF
>TRBV15|TRBJ2-1
CATSRAGGGPNEQFF
>TRBV25-1|TRBJ2-5
CASSELRPQETQYF
>TRBV6-6|TRBJ1-5
CASSLKGGISNQPQHF
>TRBV5-1|TRBJ2-2
CASSLEGTDRGTGELFF
>TRBV5-1|TRBJ1-4
CASSLEGTGGDEKLFF
>TRBV6-6|TRBJ2-1
CASSYGTSGPYNEQFF
>TRBV7-9|TRBJ1-5
CASSLEGSNQPQHF
>TRBV30|TRBJ1-1
CAWSAASAEANTEAFF
>TRBV30|TRBJ1-1
CACNRGNTEAFF
>TRBV11-2|TRBJ2-5
CASTPGAGGQETQYF
>TRBV5-1|TRBJ1-2
CASSPGQRNYGYTF
>TRBV28|TRBJ2-5
CASSIHTEGETQYF
>TRBV2|TRBJ1-1
CASKGSMNTEAFF
>TRBV5-1|TRBJ2-3
CASSFILGQDTDTQYF
>TRBV18|TRBJ2-5
CASSPPGSKETQYF
>TRBV18|TRBJ2-7
CASSPPGQGPHEQYF
>TRBV11-3|TRBJ2-1
CASSPTGYEQFF
>TRBV4-1|TRBJ2-5
CASSQRGWVGETQYF
>TRBV6-1|TRBJ2-7
CASSEWDRALFGEQYF
>TRBV5-1|TRBJ1-1
CASSSRTGAMWSTEAFF
>TRBV6-1|TRBJ1-2
CASRRQSNYGYTF
>TRBV9|TRBJ2-2
CASMPGGHTGELFF
>TRBV18|TRBJ1-1
CASSFGTGGNTEAFF
>TRBV5-4|TRBJ2-1
CASSPQRGATYNEQFF
>TRBV7-2|TRBJ1-4
CASSWTFNEKLFF
>TRBV13|TRBJ2-3
CASSRTISPRPLTSGEGTDTQYF
>TRBV11-2|TRBJ2-7
CASSLAPQGGINEQYF
>TRBV27|TRBJ1-5
CASSLRGPYQPQHF
>TRBV9|TRBJ2-7
CASSPRFEGLTYEQYF
>TRBV18|TRBJ1-1
CASSPPWGGGDTEAFF
>TRBV11-2|TRBJ2-2
CASSLHTGPGGTGELFF
>TRBV6-6|TRBJ1-4
CASNDNDNEKLFF
>TRBV5-1|TRBJ1-1
CASSLGFREQGEFTEAFF
>TRBV4-3|TRBJ1-5
CASSQVYGDQPQHF
>TRBV5-6|TRBJ1-6
CASSFPGSNSPLHF
>TRBV28|TRBJ1-5
CASSGGQAGNQPQHF
>TRBV11-3|TRBJ2-7
CASSFGGGDREQYF
>TRBV5-6|TRBJ1-1
CASSLTGLNTEAFF
>TRBV29-1|TRBJ1-2
CSVEDGARRYTF
>TRBV6-1|TRBJ1-4
CASSEAPREGIELFF
>TRBV6-1|TRBJ2-6
CASSGGYSSGANVLTF
>TRBV30|TRBJ1-1
CAWSVLPTEAFF
>TRBV5-4|TRBJ1-1
CASSWGVMNTEAFF